The 9 T cell receptor beta chains given below trace back to one sample, sequenced in a study of OX40 agonist ivuxolimab in advanced cancers. The library was made by the immunoSEQ multiplex PCR assay. In TCRdb, the immuneACCESS table is reduced to in-frame sequences with V and J assigned. These tables do not hold every clone; where another copy was compared, an unresolved V gene accounts for under half, and the others remain unexplained. The sample table contains 80,000 or so clones; only one count was recorded for about nine tenths of them. The ten largest clones represent less than 2% of the sample. The sample in question was CD4+ or CD8+ T cells sorted from blood, obtained in a trial of the OX40 agonist ivuxolimab. The receptors shown here come from an adult with an advanced solid tumor such as melanoma, head and neck, liver or kidney cancer.

The V gene is TRBV10-3, the J gene TRBJ1-1; TRBD1 matches 9 bases. The CDR3 length is 13 residues. After removal of 6 bases from V and 10 bases from J, the junction contained 9 bases not matched to a gene. Germline CDR1 reads ENHRY; CDR2 reads SYGVKD. CDR3 in amino acids: CAIRQDRGVGAFF. CDR3 sequence (DNA): TGTGCCATCAGACAAGACAGGGGGGTCGGAGCTTTCTTT.

V and J are TRBV5-1 and TRBJ1-1, with no clear D. Per the germline V gene, CDR1 is SGHRS and CDR2 is YFSETQ. V was pared by 6 bases and J by 1 base, with 13 bases between. The CDR3 consists of 14 residues. DNA for the CDR3: TGCGCCAGCAACGATGGAGGCGGGAACACTGAAGCTTTCTTT. As protein: CASNDGGGNTEAFF.

This rearrangement joins TRBV5-6 to TRBJ2-3; 10 bases map to TRBD2. This CDR3 is built from 13 residues. V lost 5 bases, J lost 5 bases, and 2 bases stayed unmatched. Germline V CDR1 and CDR2: SGHDT, YYEEEE. This CDR3 reads CASSLAGEDTQYF. The CDR3, as DNA: TGTGCCAGCAGTCTAGCGGGGGAAGATACGCAGTATTTT.

The genes are TRBV18 and TRBJ2-2; 8 nucleotides match TRBD1. After removal of 3 bases from V and 2 bases from J, the junction contained 5 bases not matched to a gene. The CDR3 contains 16 residues. Per germline, CDR1 KGHSH and CDR2 LQKENI. CDR3 loop: CASSPRGQGNTGELFF. CDR3 bases: TGTGCCAGCTCACCTCGAGGACAGGGTAACACCGGGGAGCTGTTTTTT.

A word on this clone: The sample carries other DNA sequences with the same CDR3. The V and J genes are TRBV7-6 and TRBJ1-1, with TRBD1 as a possible D gene (5 bases). Germline V CDR1 and CDR2: SGHVS, FNYEAQ. V shed 5 bases and J shed 0 bases, with 7 bases lying between them. The CDR3 spans 13 residues. The CDR3 spells CASSRGVNTEAFF. The CDR3 DNA reads as TGTGCCAGCAGCCGGGGGGTGAACACTGAAGCTTTCTTT.

With regard to this clone: Within the sample, other DNA sequences also encode this same CDR3. The chain recombines TRBV5-1 with TRBJ2-7; TRBD2 matches 7 bases. After removal of 4 bases from V and 7 bases from J, the junction contained 8 bases not matched to a gene. The CDR3 is 13 amino acids. In germline, CDR1 is SGHRS, CDR2 YFSETQ. The CDR3 DNA follows: TGCGCCAGCAGCGGGAGGGAACTCTATGAGCAGTACTTC. It yields the protein CASSGRELYEQYF.

V is TRBV4-2 and J is TRBJ2-2; D possibly matches TRBD1 or TRBD2 (6 bases each). The germline V gene encodes CDR1 LGHNA and CDR2 YNFKEQ. Trimming stripped 10 bases from V and 8 bases from J, with 17 bases between. The CDR3 extends over 13 amino acids. In DNA, the CDR3 is TGTGCCATATCGGAGGGGGGCCGTGGGGAGCTGTTTTTT. Encoded protein: CAISEGGRGELFF.

The chain combines TRBV2 with TRBJ1-5; D remains unclear. V dropped 0 bases and J dropped 7 bases, with 16 bases sitting between them. Per germline, CDR1 SNHLY and CDR2 FYNNEI. The CDR3 length is 16 residues. DNA of the CDR3: TGTGCCAGCAGTGAAGCGGGGAAGGGCAAAGGCCAGCCCCAGCATTTT. This codes for CASSEAGKGKGQPQHF.

V is TRBV28 and J is TRBJ1-2; D gene unclear. V dropped 6 bases and J dropped 4 bases, with 15 bases sitting between them. This CDR3 spans 14 amino acids. CDR1 and CDR2 (germline): MDHEN, SYDVKM. The CDR3 sequence: CASSPNWGGYGYTF. CDR3 DNA sequence: TGTGCCAGCAGCCCGAACTGGGGTGGCTATGGCTACACCTTC.